This TCR beta chain was sequenced in a study of T cell repertoires in cytomegalovirus infection. TCRdb reanalysed the reads using MiXCR and keeps one entry per CDR3 protein. This table has nearly 700,000 distinct CDR3 sequences, 30% to 35% appearing once. The germline V gene has CDR1 DFQATT and CDR2 SNEGSKA (reference sequence). The CDR3 sequence is 14 residues long. V lost 4 bases and J lost 1; bases outside the gene matches: 3. Worth noting for this clonotype: As yet, its antigen is unknown.

The source material was cultured PBMCs, sampled from culture after CMV antigen stimulation. The source is a human donor in good health (CMV status not recorded). Some clones in this sample may be carry-over from other donors' samples. The gene calls are TRBV20-1 and TRBJ2-3; 9 bases fit TRBD2. CDR3 nucleotide sequence: TGCAGTGCTATTAAGCGGGAGGGCACAGATACGCAGTATTTT. It codes for CSAIKREGTDTQYF.